Listed below are T cell receptor beta chains from one sample, sequenced in a study of OX40 agonist ivuxolimab in advanced cancers. Using immunoSEQ multiplex PCR, the repertoire was profiled, and TCRdb retains in-frame clones only, with some absent. The sample lists approximately 35,000 clones; 60% to 85% were seen once. This specimen consisted of CD4+ or CD8+ T cells sorted from blood, obtained in a trial of the OX40 agonist ivuxolimab. Receptor source: an adult with an advanced solid tumor such as melanoma, head and neck, liver or kidney cancer. CDR3s include the opening cysteine and the closing phenylalanine or tryptophan. D genes are given only for firm matches. Clone size, where shown, is once, few, many, or a class for clones that have expanded.

TRBV15	.	13	.	TRBJ1-2	TGTGCCACCAGCGTACCGGGACTTTTCGGCTACACCTTC	CATSVPGLFGYTF
TRBV2	.	14	.	TRBJ1-4	TGTGCCAGCAGAAGGGAGACAACTAATGAAAAACTGTTTTTT	CASRRETTNEKLFF
TRBV7-9	.	17	.	TRBJ2-3	TGTGCCAGCAGCTTAGCGCTGGGGACAACTAGCACAGATACGCAGTATTTT	CASSLALGTTSTDTQYF
TRBV6-5	once	15	.	TRBJ2-2	TGTGCCAGCTCAAGGTTCCGAACCAACACCGGGGAGCTGTTTTTT	CASSRFRTNTGELFF
TRBV2	.	16	TRBD2	TRBJ2-2	TGTGCCAGCAGTGAGGGGCGGGGGACCAACACCGGGGAGCTGTTTTTT	CASSEGRGTNTGELFF
TRBV7-8	.	16	TRBD1	TRBJ2-5	TGTGCCAGCAGCTTAGTGGGGGACAGGGGGCCAGAGACCCAGTACTTC	CASSLVGDRGPETQYF
TRBV6-1	.	17	.	TRBJ2-1	TGTGCCAGCAGTGACGCCCATCAGGTGAGCTCCTACAATGAGCAGTTCTTC	CASSDAHQVSSYNEQFF
TRBV7-6	.	15	.	TRBJ2-3	TGTGCCAGCAGCTTAGGAGTCCCGCCCACAGATACGCAGTATTTT	CASSLGVPPTDTQYF
TRBV27	.	15	TRBD1	TRBJ2-2	TGTGCCAGCAGTCGGGGGGACAGGGACACCGGGGAGCTGTTTTTT	CASSRGDRDTGELFF
TRBV6-4	few	13	.	TRBJ1-6	TGTGCCAGCAGTTACTCTCCTGATTCACCCCTCCACTTT	CASSYSPDSPLHF
TRBV5-5	.	15	.	TRBJ1-4	TGTGCCAGCAGCTTGGCCGGGGGGAACAAAGAAAAACTGTTTTTT	CASSLAGGNKEKLFF
TRBV19	.	13	.	TRBJ2-1	TGTGCCAGTAGTAACCGGGGCCTAAGTGAGCAGTTCTTC	CASSNRGLSEQFF
TRBV6-1	.	15	.	TRBJ1-2	TGTGCCAGCAGTGTTACTGGGACTACCCCATATGGCTACACCTTC	CASSVTGTTPYGYTF
TRBV5-1	.	15	.	TRBJ1-1	TGCGCCAGCAGCTGGGGGACTGCGCCGAACACTGAAGCTTTCTTT	CASSWGTAPNTEAFF
TRBV4-2	few	16	.	TRBJ2-1	TGTGCCAGCAGCCAAGAGTCTGGCCCGGGGACACGGGAGCAGTTCTTC	CASSQESGPGTREQFF
TRBV7-2	.	14	TRBD2	TRBJ2-7	TGTGCCAGCAGCGCCAGCGGGGGCCTGACCGAGCAGTACTTC	CASSASGGLTEQYF
TRBV27	.	13	TRBD1	TRBJ1-2	TGTGCCAGCAGTCGGGACAGGGGTTGGGGCTACACCTTC	CASSRDRGWGYTF
TRBV11-2	.	14	.	TRBJ1-1	TGTGCCAGCAGTAGCGGACGCCGCGGTCATAGAGCTTTCTTT	CASSSGRRGHRAFF